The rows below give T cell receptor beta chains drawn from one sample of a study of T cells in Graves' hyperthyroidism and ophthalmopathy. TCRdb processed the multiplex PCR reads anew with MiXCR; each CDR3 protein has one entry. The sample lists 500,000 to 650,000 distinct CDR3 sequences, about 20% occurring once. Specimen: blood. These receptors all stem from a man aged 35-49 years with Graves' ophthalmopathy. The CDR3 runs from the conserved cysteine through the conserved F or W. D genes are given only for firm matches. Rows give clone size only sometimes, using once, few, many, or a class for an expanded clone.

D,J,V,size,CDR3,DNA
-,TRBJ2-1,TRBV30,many,CAWTSSNEQFF,TGTGCCTGGACTTCAAGCAATGAGCAGTTCTTC
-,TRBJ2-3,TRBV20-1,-,CSAKDGTTDTQYF,TGCAGTGCAAAAGACGGAACCACAGATACGCAGTATTTT
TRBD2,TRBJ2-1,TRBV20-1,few,CSARYWAGGSNEQFF,TGCAGTGCTAGATATTGGGCGGGAGGGAGTAATGAGCAGTTCTTC
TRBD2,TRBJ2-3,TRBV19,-,CASTEAGGLTDTQYF,TGTGCCAGTACGGAAGCGGGGGGCCTCACAGATACGCAGTATTTT
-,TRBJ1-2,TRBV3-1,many,CASSQQTGGYTF,TGTGCCAGCAGCCAGCAGACAGGTGGCTACACCTTC
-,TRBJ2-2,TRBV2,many,CASSAPGAGTNTGELFF,TGTGCCAGCAGTGCCCCCGGGGCAGGGACGAACACCGGGGAGCTGTTTTTT
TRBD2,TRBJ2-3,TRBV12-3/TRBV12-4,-,CASSLASGRIDTQYF,TGTGCCAGCAGTCTGGCTAGCGGGAGAATAGATACGCAGTATTTT
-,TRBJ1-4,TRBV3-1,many,CASSQTGPGRENEKLFF,TGTGCCAGCAGCCAAACGGGCCCGGGACGGGAGAATGAAAAACTGTTTTTT
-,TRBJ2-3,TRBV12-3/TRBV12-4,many,CASSLRAVTDTQYF,TGTGCCAGCAGTTTAAGGGCAGTTACAGATACGCAGTATTTT
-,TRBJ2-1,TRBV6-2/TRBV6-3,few,CASSYVPGSSYNEQFF,TGTGCCAGCAGTTACGTACCGGGGAGCTCCTACAATGAGCAGTTCTTC
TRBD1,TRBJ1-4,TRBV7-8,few,CASSLRGYRGGQGNEKLFF,TGTGCCAGCAGCTTAAGGGGCTATAGAGGGGGACAGGGAAATGAAAAACTGTTTTTT
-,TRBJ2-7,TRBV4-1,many,CASSFLGSRSSYEQYF,TGCGCCAGCAGCTTTCTAGGCTCGAGAAGCTCCTACGAGCAGTACTTC
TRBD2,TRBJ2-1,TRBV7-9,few,CASSLGTSGLLYNEQFF,TGTGCCAGCAGCTTAGGGACTAGCGGGCTTCTCTACAATGAGCAGTTCTTC
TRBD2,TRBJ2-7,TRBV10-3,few,CAISESSGGTYEQYF,TGTGCCATCAGTGAGTCCAGCGGGGGGACCTACGAGCAGTACTTC
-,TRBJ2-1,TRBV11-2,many,CASEQGYDEQFF,TGTGCCAGTGAACAGGGTTATGATGAGCAGTTCTTC
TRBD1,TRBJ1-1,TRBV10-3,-,CAIRETGSGDEAFF,TGTGCCATCAGAGAGACAGGGTCTGGAGACGAAGCTTTCTTT
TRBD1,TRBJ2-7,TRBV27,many,CASSPRTGWASEQYF,TGTGCCAGCAGTCCTCGGACAGGGTGGGCGTCCGAGCAGTACTTC
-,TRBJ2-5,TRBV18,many,CASSPSGTQYF,TGTGCCAGCTCACCGTCTGGCACCCAGTACTTC
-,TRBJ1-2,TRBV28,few,CASSPPVRAGYGYTF,TGTGCCAGCAGTCCCCCGGTGAGGGCTGGCTATGGCTACACCTTC
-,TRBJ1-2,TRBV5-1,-,CASSVTVNYGYTF,TGCGCCAGCAGCGTGACAGTTAACTATGGCTACACCTTC
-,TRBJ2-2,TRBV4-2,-,CASSQVTGTPGAGELFF,TGTGCCAGCAGCCAAGTTACTGGGACGCCAGGCGCCGGGGAGCTGTTTTTT
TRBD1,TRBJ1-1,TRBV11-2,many,CASSLGVGQGAFF,TGTGCCAGCAGCTTAGGCGTGGGACAGGGAGCTTTCTTT
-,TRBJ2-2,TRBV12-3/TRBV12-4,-,CASTLGVGTGELFF,TGTGCCAGCACCTTAGGGGTAGGCACCGGGGAGCTGTTTTTT
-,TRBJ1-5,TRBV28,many,CASSQPGVFYQPQHF,TGTGCCAGCTCCCAACCGGGTGTTTTCTATCAGCCCCAGCATTTT
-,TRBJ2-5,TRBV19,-,CASSGRVGETQYF,TGTGCCAGTAGTGGCAGGGTCGGTGAGACCCAGTACTTC